This T cell receptor beta chain was sequenced during a study of identical twins. The germline V gene encodes CDR1 SGHVS and CDR2 FNYEAQ. The CDR3 is made up of 16 amino acids. V dropped 7 bases and J dropped 2 bases, with 19 bases sitting between them. TCRdb reprocessed the 5' RACE reads with MiXCR, giving one entry per CDR3 protein. The sample carries hundreds of thousands of distinct CDR3 sequences, 20% to 25% recorded once. The sample was also reused in another study, on T cells expressing NK-cell markers.

The sample taken for sequencing was CD4+ T cells sorted from blood. The receptor's source is a woman in her late teens or twenties in good health. This sequence joins TRBV7-6 and TRBJ2-3; tentatively, D is TRBD1 (7 bases). The DNA of the CDR3 is TGTGCCAGCATGACCCTCGGAGGGGGCAACACAGATACGCAGTATTTT. Its protein product is CASMTLGGGNTDTQYF.